Given below is one T cell receptor beta chain in context. V shed 5 bases, J shed 7 bases, and the junction held 2 bases outside the gene matches. The CDR3 loop spans 13 amino acids. Data came from immunoSEQ multiplex PCR; TCRdb stores just in-frame clones and leaves some out. Among 250,000 to 300,000 clones, around 90% were seen once, and the ten largest hold about 2%. This record comes from a study of blood T cell repertoires in COVID-19. The chain couples TRBV12-3 or TRBV12-4 to TRBJ1-6; 7 bases line up with TRBD1. This TCR derives from a woman aged 60-70 years with COVID-19, enrolled during active disease. Sequenced input: peripheral blood. The DNA of the CDR3 is TGTGCCAGCAGTGCAGGGGGGAATTCACCCCTCCACTTT. Translation: CASSAGGNSPLHF.